This T cell receptor beta chain appears in the sequencing data of a study of molecular identifiers for immune sequencing clone quantification. Study-wide background: Four of five RNA aliquots from approximately 20,000 or 100,000 naive CD8 T cells were sequenced. Study-level results: Spiked Jurkat TCR RNA equal to one cell could reportedly be picked out among some 1 million naive cells.

Concerning this clonotype itself: Its antigen remains unknown. A much bigger clone sits one base away, suggesting this may be a read error.

Looked up from germline, CDR1 is GTSNPN and CDR2 is SVGIG (reference sequence). This CDR3 is 14 amino acids long. From the PCR reads, TCRdb called clonotypes with MiXCR, one entry per CDR3 protein. Counted here are about half a million distinct CDR3 sequences, roughly 24% occurring once; the ten biggest clones make up 0.76%. This rearrangement joins TRBV30 to TRBJ2-1; D gene ambiguous. Material: naive CD8+ T cells from blood, with Jurkat cell RNA spiked in. Described subset: FACS-sorted CD8+CD4-CCR7+CD45RA+ naive T cells. This sequence originates from a human donor in good health. Some libraries in this study had Jurkat cell RNA spiked in. CDR3 coding DNA: TGTGCCTGGAAGGTCAGCCGCTCCTACAGTGAGCAGTTCTTC. Its protein product is CAWKVSRSYSEQFF. Looking up the rest from reference TRBV30 and TRBJ2-1 gives the full variable domain: SQTIHQWPATLVQPVGSPLSLECTVEGTSNPNLYWYRQAAGRGLQLLFYSVGIGQISSEVPQNLSASRPQDRQFILSSKKLLLSDSGFYLCAWKVSRSYSEQFFGPGTRLTVL.